This passage covers 2 T cell receptor beta chains from one sample sequenced in a study of Ad26.COV2.S vaccination and SARS-CoV-2 variants. The treatment denotes: 15 to 20 received Ad26.COV2.S at low or high dose, single or two shots; about 5 received placebo; per-sample allocation not given. After the first vaccine or placebo injection, samples were drawn on day 63. The repertoire was sequenced with immunoSEQ multiplex PCR; TCRdb's copy has only in-frame clones and lacks some. The sample holds approximately 340,000 clones, 80% to 90% seen once. The sequencing used peripheral blood, collected in a trial of Ad26.COV2.S vaccine versus placebo. The receptor source for this set is a person between 18 and 65 years old who received the Ad26.COV2.S COVID-19 vaccine or a placebo.

This clone has a handful of counts. This CDR3 reads CASSQGERPLHF. Here the CDR3 DNA reads TGCGCCAGCAGCCAAGGGGAAAGGCCCCTCCACTTT. The chain joins TRBV4-3 to TRBJ1-6; D gene uncertain. The CDR3 contains 12 residues. V dropped 1 base and J dropped 13 bases, with 8 bases sitting between them. Germline CDR1 is LGHNA and CDR2 is YSLEER.

The rearrangement joins TRBV4-3 to TRBJ2-7; 12 bases are a match to TRBD2. This CDR3 spans 18 amino acids. Germline CDR1 is LGHNA and CDR2 is YSLEER. V trimming: 1 base; J trimming: 5 bases; junction bases outside the gene matches: 12. CDR3 amino acids: CASSQGLAGVTGGDEQYF. Here the CDR3 DNA reads TGCGCCAGCAGCCAAGGACTAGCGGGAGTAACTGGAGGCGACGAGCAGTACTTC.